These T cell receptor beta chains were read from a single sample in a study of T cells in Graves' hyperthyroidism and ophthalmopathy. From the multiplex PCR reads, TCRdb called clonotypes with MiXCR, one entry per CDR3 protein. The profile shows nearly 750,000 distinct CDR3 sequences, about 35% of them singletons. Sequencing used blood. The receptor set was obtained from a woman aged 40-49 years with Graves' hyperthyroidism. Both conserved end residues are part of each CDR3. A D gene is named only where the DNA matches it firmly. Clone size appears in some rows only: once, few, many, or a class for an expanded clone.

D gene: TRBD1
clone size: .
V gene: TRBV9
J gene: TRBJ1-5
CDR3 length: 14
CDR3 DNA: TGTGCCAGCAGCGAGTCAGGGGGCCAAGAGACCCAGCATTTT
CDR3 protein: CASSESGGQETQHF

D gene: .
clone size: .
V gene: TRBV9
J gene: TRBJ2-5
CDR3 length: 15
CDR3 DNA: TGTGCCAGCAGCTCCCACTATCTAGTTCCAGAGACCCAGTACTTC
CDR3 protein: CASSSHYLVPETQYF

D gene: TRBD1
clone size: many
V gene: TRBV20-1
J gene: TRBJ2-7
CDR3 length: 13
CDR3 DNA: TGCAGTGCTACCAGACAGGGAACCTACGAGCAGTACTTC
CDR3 protein: CSATRQGTYEQYF

D gene: .
clone size: many
V gene: TRBV11-2
J gene: TRBJ2-7
CDR3 length: 11
CDR3 DNA: TGTGCCAGCAGCCCTACCTGGGAGCAGTACTTC
CDR3 protein: CASSPTWEQYF

D gene: .
clone size: .
V gene: TRBV6-1
J gene: TRBJ1-1
CDR3 length: 16
CDR3 DNA: TGTGCCAGCAGTGAAGCCAGCGGGGTTGGGTACACTGAAGCTTTCTTT
CDR3 protein: CASSEASGVGYTEAFF

D gene: .
clone size: many
V gene: TRBV9
J gene: TRBJ2-7
CDR3 length: 14
CDR3 DNA: TGTGCCAGCAGCGTAGAGGGTAGCGACGACGAGCAGTACTTC
CDR3 protein: CASSVEGSDDEQYF

D gene: TRBD1
clone size: many
V gene: TRBV6-5
J gene: TRBJ1-6
CDR3 length: 14
CDR3 DNA: TGTGCCAGCAGTTACGACAGGGGGGTTTCACCCCTCCACTTT
CDR3 protein: CASSYDRGVSPLHF

D gene: .
clone size: many
V gene: TRBV9
J gene: TRBJ1-2
CDR3 length: 12
CDR3 DNA: TGTGCCAGCAGAACAACAGAGGATGGCTACACCTTC
CDR3 protein: CASRTTEDGYTF

D gene: .
clone size: .
V gene: TRBV27
J gene: TRBJ2-7
CDR3 length: 12
CDR3 DNA: TGTGCCAGCAGTCCCGTCGGGGCCGAGCAGTACTTC
CDR3 protein: CASSPVGAEQYF

D gene: .
clone size: many
V gene: TRBV20-1
J gene: TRBJ1-5
CDR3 length: 17
CDR3 DNA: TGCAGTGCTAGAGATGAGGCGGCAGGAGCTAGCAATCAGCCCCAGCATTTT
CDR3 protein: CSARDEAAGASNQPQHF

D gene: .
clone size: many
V gene: TRBV10-1
J gene: TRBJ1-1
CDR3 length: 15
CDR3 DNA: TGCGCCAGCAGTGATCCCGGACTGAGAAACACTGAAGCTTTCTTT
CDR3 protein: CASSDPGLRNTEAFF

D gene: .
clone size: .
V gene: TRBV20-1
J gene: TRBJ2-5
CDR3 length: 15
CDR3 DNA: TGCAGTGCTAGTAGCTCTTTTGGGGGGAAAGAGACCCAGTACTTC
CDR3 protein: CSASSSFGGKETQYF

D gene: TRBD1
clone size: .
V gene: TRBV5-1
J gene: TRBJ2-2
CDR3 length: 16
CDR3 DNA: TGCGCCAGCGATCCGGGACAGGGGCACGGCACCGGGGAGCTGTTTTTT
CDR3 protein: CASDPGQGHGTGELFF

D gene: .
clone size: .
V gene: TRBV12-3/TRBV12-4
J gene: TRBJ1-1
CDR3 length: 14
CDR3 DNA: TGTGCCAGCAGTTTTAGGGTCACGCGATCTGAAGCTTTCTTT
CDR3 protein: CASSFRVTRSEAFF

D gene: .
clone size: .
V gene: TRBV24-1
J gene: TRBJ1-5
CDR3 length: 14
CDR3 DNA: TGTGCCACCAGTGATTTGGAGAAAAATCAGCCCCAGCATTTT
CDR3 protein: CATSDLEKNQPQHF

D gene: .
clone size: many
V gene: TRBV12-3/TRBV12-4
J gene: TRBJ1-2
CDR3 length: 12
CDR3 DNA: TGTGCCAGCAGTCGGACAGTCTATGGCTACACCTTC
CDR3 protein: CASSRTVYGYTF

D gene: TRBD1
clone size: .
V gene: TRBV7-9
J gene: TRBJ1-2
CDR3 length: 15
CDR3 DNA: TGTGCCAGCAGCTTTAGATGGGGGGACAGCAAGCACTACACCTTC
CDR3 protein: CASSFRWGDSKHYTF